This TCR beta chain stems from a study of PD-1 blockade in classical Hodgkin lymphoma (TCRdb year 2020). Broadly, across the study: Nivolumab dosing was 3 mg/kg intravenously every 2 weeks, continuing until either disease progression or unacceptable toxicity. The study used CyTOF and TCR beta sequencing to define a peripheral blood immune signature of response to PD-1 blockade in classical Hodgkin lymphoma.

The Qiagen DNeasy kit was used to extract genomic DNA both from unsorted PBMCs and from the negatively selected CD4+ and CD8+ fractions. Amplification of TCR beta CDR3 regions was done by immunoSEQ multiplex PCR with primers that anneal to V and J segments. A synthetic immune receptor repertoire was used to minimize amplification bias, and remaining bias was computationally removed after sequencing. The original pipeline was this. Repertoire diversity was quantified as the Shannon entropy index using custom Python scripts. Unsorted, CD4+ and CD8+ repertoires were analyzed separately, except in combined analyses where CD4+ and CD8+ sequences were merged in silico. A clone was considered expanded if an increase in frequency of at least 2-fold after treatment relative to C1D1 was found, and a pseudocount of 0.5 was applied to clones undetected at baseline. Singleton clones were defined as clones with 0 or 1 copy at C1D1, and non-singleton clones were defined as clones with 2 or more copies. Clones expanded in unsorted samples were labelled as CD4+, CD8+ or unknown by matching protein sequences in sorted samples from the same patient. Wilcoxon tests on paired samples were used to test diversity changes from C1D1 to C4D1. The immuneACCESS repertoire file appears here via TCRdb, limited to in-frame rearrangements. These files lack a portion of the clones; in checked studies, under half of the deficit traces to unresolved V genes, and the cause of the others is not known. The DNA was the basis for D and trimming; V, J and clone size are from that table. In all, the sample holds 60,000 to 65,000 clones, and approximately 89% of those were seen once. Jointly, the top ten make up roughly an eighth of the sample.

General conclusions and limits of the study: Lower diversity was observed in patients in whom nivolumab was started less than 1 year after ASCT, and these patients were excluded from later analyses so that confounding by immune reconstitution would be avoided. The study was restricted to a single clinical trial cohort, and the causes of repertoire differences, possibly disease activity or prior therapy, were left undefined. CD4+ but not CD8+ TCR diversity rose significantly by C4D1 (p=0.0027 vs p=0.16), most apparent in complete responders (p=0.02). Among trial patients, those achieving complete response had baseline diversity similar to that of newly diagnosed patients, while diversity was significantly lower in partial responders and progressors. Baseline TCR diversity was reported to be lower in newly diagnosed patients than in healthy donors and to be lower still in relapsed/refractory patients.

The time point label on this specimen signifies: cycle 1 day 1 (C1D1), immediately before nivolumab initiation. Relapse after autologous stem cell transplantation had occurred in all trial patients, and cohorts A, B and C were distinguished by prior brentuximab vedotin exposure. The trial cohort was composed of about 53 patients with relapsed/refractory classical Hodgkin lymphoma, for whom complete response, partial response or progressive disease was recorded as best overall response. Single-agent nivolumab was administered to trial patients in the multi-cohort phase II CheckMate 205 trial. An independent review committee assessed best overall response by applying the 2007 International Working Group response criteria. Trial PBMCs were obtained immediately prior to nivolumab initiation (C1D1) and on therapy at cycle 2 day 1 and cycle 4 day 1. After peripheral blood was drawn into 8 mL Vacutainer Cell Preparation Tubes, PBMCs were isolated by centrifugation and then cryopreserved.

About this clone: The antigen this receptor binds is unknown. Per-nucleotide qualities are absent, and no much larger clonotype sits a single base away.

V was cut back by 3 bases and J by 4 bases, leaving a gap of 16 bases between them. For CDR1 and CDR2, the germline V gene lists MRHNA and SNTAGT. The CDR3 goes from the cysteine to the phenylalanine over 16 residues. The read is trimmed to its CDR3 DNA, 48 bases read in frame from base 1. The sample in question was peripheral blood mononuclear cells (PBMCs), obtained at baseline. In this chain, TRBV6-4 is recombined with TRBJ1-5, with no reliable assignment of the D segment. The receptor was derived from a human donor with classical Hodgkin lymphoma. In nucleotide form, the sequence is TGTGCCAGCAGTGAACCGGCCAGTCCTTTTAATCAGCCCCAGCATTTT. The translation is CASSEPASPFNQPQHF.